Below are 31 T cell receptor beta chains sequenced from a single sample in a study of blood T cell repertoires in COVID-19. Data came from immunoSEQ multiplex PCR; TCRdb stores just in-frame clones and leaves some out. Of more than 70,000 clones listed, 85% to 90% were seen once; the top ten hold about 3.8%. Sequencing was carried out using peripheral blood. The source of these receptors is a man aged 60 to 69 with acute or convalescent COVID-19.

This chain joins TRBV19 and TRBJ2-2, with 9 bases fitting TRBD1. CDR1 LNHDA and CDR2 SQIVND come from the germline V gene (reference sequence). The trim removed 7 bases at V and 7 bases at J, leaving 10 bases unmatched. The CDR3 sequence is 15 residues long. The DNA of the CDR3 is TGTGCCAGTAAATTGGGGACAGGGAATCTCGGGGAGCTGTTTTTT. Protein product: CASKLGTGNLGELFF.

This chain links TRBV3-1 (or the pseudogene TRBV3-2) with TRBJ2-7; TRBD2 agrees at 7 bases. The trim removed 4 bases at V and 0 bases at J, leaving 6 bases unmatched. The CDR3 contains 15 residues. Germline CDR1 is LGHDT and CDR2 is YNNKEL (reference sequence). CDR3 nucleotide sequence: TGTGCCAGCAGCCGCTCTCGACTAGCCTCCTACGAGCAGTACTTC. Translated, it gives CASSRSRLASYEQYF.

V and J are TRBV5-8 and TRBJ1-2, with D unclear. The CDR3 covers 13 residues. Germline lookup yields CDR1 SGHTS and CDR2 YDEGEE. Trimming took 5 bases from V and 3 from J, leaving 11 bases between them. The CDR3 bases are TGTGCCAGCAGAATAACGGGTTACTATGGCTACACCTTC. This gives the protein CASRITGYYGYTF.

The chain uses TRBV20-1 and TRBJ2-3; TRBD2 matches at 7 bases. Germline values: CDR1 DFQATT, CDR2 SNEGSKA (reference sequence). V shed 3 bases and J 8 bases; nucleotides not matched to a gene: 5. The CDR3 sequence is 12 residues long. The CDR3 here is CSASRPGGTQYF. Written as DNA, the CDR3 is TGCAGTGCTAGTCGGCCGGGGGGTACGCAGTATTTT.

V usage is TRBV30 and J usage is TRBJ1-2; 7 positions match TRBD1. V was pared by 2 bases and J by 8 bases, with 14 bases of the junction left unmatched. Looked up from germline, CDR1 is GTSNPN and CDR2 is SVGIG (reference sequence). The CDR3 contains 15 residues. The DNA for the CDR3 is TGTGCCTGGAGTTGGGCAGGGGGTCGGTTTAGCGGCTACACCTTC. It codes for CAWSWAGGRFSGYTF.

The chain uses TRBV5-1 and TRBJ2-3; D is ambiguous. In germline, CDR1 is SGHRS, CDR2 YFSETQ. The V and J ends lost 1 base and 0 bases respectively, with 9 bases between them. The CDR3 sequence is 15 residues long. The CDR3 spells CASSLTPSSTDTQYF. The CDR3 DNA follows: TGCGCCAGCAGCTTGACACCATCTAGCACAGATACGCAGTATTTT.

DNA of the CDR3: TGTGCCAGCAGCTCCCGGACCGGGGAGCTGTTTTTT. Translated: CASSSRTGELFF. The chain employs TRBV6-2 or TRBV6-3 and TRBJ2-2; D is unresolved. CDR3 length: 12 residues. Between the trimmed V and J ends, which lost 6 bases and 5 bases, there was a span of 7 bases. CDR1 and CDR2 (germline): MNHEY, SVGEGT.

The V and J genes are TRBV6-2 or TRBV6-3 and TRBJ1-1, with D hard to call. Trimming took off 6 bases at V and 1 base at J, with 15 bases between the two ends. From germline, CDR1 is MNHEY and CDR2 SVGEGT. This CDR3 spans 15 amino acids. CDR3 amino acids: CASSDSDGRNTEAFF. The CDR3 DNA sequence: TGTGCCAGCAGCGACTCCGACGGGAGGAACACTGAAGCTTTCTTT.

V is TRBV27 and J is TRBJ2-1; 10 positions agree with TRBD2. The CDR3 is 14 amino acids. Trimming at V came to 7 bases and at J to 9 bases, leaving 9 bases not matched to a gene. Germline CDR1 and CDR2: MNHEY and SMNVEV (reference sequence). The CDR3 nucleotides read TGTGCCAGCAAGGGGGCTAGCGGGAGTAGTGAGCAGTTCTTC. It translates to CASKGASGSSEQFF.

The V and J genes are TRBV19 and TRBJ1-1; TRBD1 aligns across 9 bases. This CDR3 is 15 amino acids long. Germline CDR1 is LNHDA and CDR2 is SQIVND (reference sequence). V shed 3 bases, J shed 5 bases, and the junction held 7 bases outside the gene matches. CDR3 DNA: TGTGCCAGTAGTATCCGACAGGGGGTTGGGACTGAAGCTTTCTTT. It codes for CASSIRQGVGTEAFF. Variable domain in full (rest from reference TRBV19 and TRBJ1-1): DGGITQSPKYLFRKEGQNVTLSCEQNLNHDAMYWYRQDPGQGLRLIYYSQIVNDFQKGDIAEGYSVSREKKESFPLTVTSAQKNPTAFYLCASSIRQGVGTEAFFGQGTRLTVV.

This chain links TRBV6-5 with TRBJ1-5; 8 bases line up with TRBD1. V was pared by 4 bases and J by 7 bases, with 6 bases of the junction left unmatched. There are 14 residues in the CDR3. Germline CDR1 is MNHEY and CDR2 is SVGAGI. Here the CDR3 DNA reads TGTGCCAGCAGTTCCGGACAGGGAAGACAGCCCCAGCATTTT. It translates to CASSSGQGRQPQHF.

The chain has TRBV19 and TRBJ2-2; TRBD1 matches 7 bases. Per germline, CDR1 LNHDA and CDR2 SQIVND (reference sequence). CDR3 length: 13 amino acids. With V trimmed by 8 bases and J by 6 bases, 6 bases remained unmatched. The CDR3 sequence: CASRQGSAGELFF. Here the CDR3 DNA reads TGTGCCAGTCGACAGGGTTCAGCCGGGGAGCTGTTTTTT.

V is TRBV18 and J is TRBJ1-1; 9 bases agree with TRBD1. Germline assignment: CDR1 KGHSH and CDR2 LQKENI. With 4 bases clipped from V and 5 bases from J, the junction kept 2 bases outside the gene matches. The CDR3 is 13 residues long. CDR3 in DNA: TGTGCCAGCTCACTGGGACAGGGAACTGAAGCTTTCTTT. Amino acid sequence: CASSLGQGTEAFF.

The chain has TRBV3-1 (or the pseudogene TRBV3-2) and TRBJ2-1; D is possibly TRBD1 (6 bases). Trimming removed 2 bases at V and 1 base at J, with 15 bases between. The germline CDR1 and CDR2 sequences are LGHDT and YNNKEL (reference sequence). The CDR3 sequence is 17 residues long. The DNA of the CDR3 is TGTGCCAGCAGCCAACGCACAGGGAAAGGGTCCTACAATGAGCAGTTCTTC. Translation: CASSQRTGKGSYNEQFF.

The V and J genes are TRBV19 and TRBJ1-6; D not certain. This CDR3 spans 14 amino acids. The germline V gene encodes CDR1 LNHDA and CDR2 SQIVND (reference sequence). V shed 5 bases and J shed 11 bases, with 16 bases lying between them. The CDR3 DNA is TGTGCCAGTAGTCCCCCCACGGGGATGGCACCCCTCCACTTT. As protein: CASSPPTGMAPLHF.

As regards this clone: Other DNA sequences in this specimen translate into the identical CDR3. The chain uses TRBV3-1 (or the pseudogene TRBV3-2) and TRBJ2-5; D remains ambiguous. The length of the CDR3 is 11 residues. From germline, CDR1 is LGHDT and CDR2 YNNKEL (reference sequence). Trimming shortened V by 4 bases and J by 2 bases, and 2 bases separated the two germline ends. CDR3 DNA sequence: TGTGCCAGCAGCCTACAAGAGACCCAGTACTTC. Its translation is CASSLQETQYF.

This chain uses TRBV6-4 with TRBJ2-2, with 9 bases matching TRBD1. The CDR3 contains 15 residues. Germline trimming cut 7 bases from V and 4 bases from J; bases unmatched to any gene: 7. The germline V gene encodes CDR1 MRHNA and CDR2 SNTAGT. This chain's CDR3 is CASIHRDRVTGELFF. CDR3 DNA sequence: TGTGCCAGCATCCACCGGGACAGGGTCACCGGGGAGCTGTTTTTT.

The V call is TRBV6-2 or TRBV6-3, the J call TRBJ2-7, with unresolved D. The CDR3 length is 11 residues. Germline V CDR1 and CDR2: MNHEY, SVGEGT. V dropped 5 bases and J dropped 7 bases, with 9 bases sitting between them. The CDR3 sequence is CASSALVEQYF. The CDR3 DNA follows: TGTGCCAGCAGTGCCCTAGTGGAGCAGTACTTC.

This clone has more than one count but fewer than ten. The chain is built from TRBV5-1 and TRBJ2-5, with D unresolved. Trimming took 5 bases from V and 0 from J, leaving 8 bases between them. The CDR3 totals 13 residues. Germline values: CDR1 SGHRS, CDR2 YFSETQ. CDR3 amino acids: CASRSQNQETQYF. The CDR3 DNA reads TGCGCCAGCAGATCACAGAACCAAGAGACCCAGTACTTC.

The chain uses TRBV5-1 and TRBJ1-2; TRBD1 matches at 7 bases. The CDR3 has 14 amino acids. The V and J ends lost 4 bases and 1 base, in that order; junction bases with no gene match: 4. CDR1 is SGHRS, CDR2 YFSETQ, per germline. This CDR3 is CASSPGTVNYGYTF. The DNA for the CDR3 is TGCGCCAGCAGCCCCGGGACAGTTAACTATGGCTACACCTTC.

This clone was seen once. The rearrangement uses TRBV19 and TRBJ1-5; TRBD1 might be the D (6 bases). Germline V gene sequence: CDR1 LNHDA, CDR2 SQIVND (reference sequence). The V end was cut by 5 bases, the J end by 0 bases, with 17 bases between. CDR3 length: 17 amino acids. The CDR3 region has the DNA TGTGCCAGTAGTCTATTACAGGGCCTACCTAGCAATCAGCCCCAGCATTTT. Protein sequence: CASSLLQGLPSNQPQHF.

The chain combines TRBV7-7 with TRBJ2-5; weak D call: TRBD2 (5 bases). CDR1 SSHAT and CDR2 FNYEAQ come from the germline V gene (reference sequence). V lost 3 bases, J lost 0 bases, and 8 bases lay in between. CDR3 size: 14 residues. The CDR3 spells CASSFGADQETQYF. CDR3 in DNA: TGTGCCAGCAGCTTTGGAGCGGACCAAGAGACCCAGTACTTC. The full variable domain, in which reference TRBV7-7 and TRBJ2-5 provide the parts outside the CDR3, is GAGVSQSPRYKVTKRGQDVTLRCDPISSHATLYWYQQALGQGPEFLTYFNYEAQPDKSGLPSDRFSAERPEGSISTLTIQRTEQRDSAMYRCASSFGADQETQYFGPGTRLLVL.

The V and J genes are TRBV5-6 and TRBJ1-2; no clear D. With 0 bases removed from V and 8 bases from J, the gap between germline ends came to 11 bases. The CDR3 covers 13 residues. Germline V lookup: CDR1 SGHDT, CDR2 YYEEEE. The CDR3 region is CASSLDYRGGYTF. The DNA for the CDR3 is TGTGCCAGCAGCTTGGATTATCGTGGCGGCTACACCTTC.

A remark on this clone: The junction differs from germline at one of its ends, possibly a read error. V is TRBV7-9 and J is TRBJ2-1; 8 bases are shared with TRBD1. The germline V gene has CDR1 SEHNR and CDR2 FQNEAQ (reference sequence). The CDR3 has 11 residues. The CDR3 loop is CASSLGDRGVF. The CDR3 nucleotides read TGTGCCAGCAGCTTAGGCGACAGGGGCGTCTTC.

The chain employs TRBV5-5 and TRBJ1-1; 8 bases fit TRBD1. Germline V gene data show CDR1 as SGHKS and CDR2 as YYEKEE (reference sequence). This CDR3 comprises 19 residues. Trimming removed 2 bases from V and 1 base from J; junction bases left unmatched: 16. CDR3 protein: CASSFSLAGQGVANTEAFF. The CDR3, as DNA: TGTGCCAGCAGCTTTAGCCTTGCAGGACAGGGTGTAGCGAACACTGAAGCTTTCTTT.

The J gene is TRBJ2-7, the V gene TRBV11-2; the D gene is possibly TRBD2 (6 bases). Trimming pared 4 bases from V and 3 bases from J, leaving 10 bases between. This CDR3 region has 13 residues. Per germline, CDR1 SGHAT and CDR2 FQNNGV. The CDR3, as DNA: TGTGCCAGCAGCTCCTCGGGACTCTACGAGCAGTACTTC. It translates to CASSSSGLYEQYF.

This chain uses TRBV5-5 with TRBJ2-1, with D perhaps matching TRBD2 (5 bases). Trimming left V 0 bases short and J 0 bases short, with 13 bases between. The V gene's germline CDR1 is SGHKS and CDR2 YYEKEE (reference sequence). CDR3 length: 17 amino acids. The DNA of the CDR3 is TGTGCCAGCAGCTTGGCCTATTTAGGGAGCTCCTACAATGAGCAGTTCTTC. This translates into CASSLAYLGSSYNEQFF.

The chain recombines TRBV30 with TRBJ2-6; possibly TRBD1 for D (5 bases). The V and J ends lost 6 bases and 1 base respectively, with 13 bases between them. The CDR3 is made up of 15 amino acids. Germline CDR1 is GTSNPN and CDR2 is SVGIG (reference sequence). The CDR3 loop is CACSSGFSGANVLTF. The CDR3 bases are TGTGCCTGCTCTTCAGGGTTTTCTGGGGCCAACGTCCTGACTTTC.

The chain is built from TRBV19 and TRBJ2-2; the match to TRBD1 covers 9 bases. This CDR3 is 16 amino acids long. The germline V gene encodes CDR1 LNHDA and CDR2 SQIVND (reference sequence). V was clipped by 4 bases and J by 3 bases; unmatched bases: 6. For the CDR3, the DNA is TGTGCCAGTAGTAAAACAGGGGGCTCGTACACCGGGGAGCTGTTTTTT. Encoded protein: CASSKTGGSYTGELFF.

Notes on this clone: Other nucleotide sequences from this sample produce the same CDR3. The chain combines TRBV5-1 with TRBJ2-3, with 11 positions matching TRBD1. The CDR3 spans 16 residues. The germline gives CDR1 SGHRS, CDR2 YFSETQ. J lost 3 bases, V lost 0 bases, and 3 bases had no gene match. The CDR3 DNA is TGCGCCAGCAGCTTGGCCGGGGACAGGGGGACAGATACGCAGTATTTT. Translation gives CASSLAGDRGTDTQYF.

The V gene is TRBV11-2, the J gene TRBJ2-7; 7 nucleotides line up with TRBD1. CDR1 is SGHAT and CDR2 is FQNNGV in the germline V gene. J lost 2 bases, V lost 5 bases, and 3 bases had no gene match. The CDR3 runs 13 residues. The CDR3 nucleotides are TGTGCCAGCAGCCTAGGGACAGCCTACGAGCAGTACTTC. As protein: CASSLGTAYEQYF.